The 8 T cell receptor beta chains below were found in one sample sequenced in a study of cytomegalovirus exposure and HLA in healthy donors. The PCR used 60 Vbeta and 13 Jbeta primers. Repertoires were generated with immunoSEQ multiplex PCR, while TCRdb's copy carries only in-frame clones and drops some. The top ten clones hold 8.1% of a sample with around 50,000 clones, over 70% of them seen once. The sample was PBMCs. The source of these receptors is a man younger than 45 in good health and CMV-seropositive.

The chain has TRBV9 and TRBJ2-7, with 9 positions matching TRBD1. CDR3 length equals 14 residues. Germline V lookup: CDR1 SGDLS, CDR2 YYNGEE. The ends lost 3 bases at V and 7 bases at J; junction bases unmatched: 8. CDR3 DNA: TGTGCCAGCAGCGACGGGACAGGGCGTCGAGAGCAGTACTTC. This gives the protein CASSDGTGRREQYF.

The rearrangement uses TRBV14 and TRBJ1-4, with 9 bases lining up with TRBD1. The CDR3 has 14 residues. Germline trimming cut 4 bases from V and 5 bases from J; bases unmatched to any gene: 2. Per the germline V gene, CDR1 is SGHDN and CDR2 is FVKESK. The CDR3 DNA follows: TGTGCCAGCAGCCGGACAGGGGAGAATGAAAAACTGTTTTTT. Protein sequence: CASSRTGENEKLFF.

The rearrangement links TRBV10-3 to TRBJ2-6, with TRBD1 matching over 10 bases. CDR1 and CDR2 from the germline V gene are ENHRY and SYGVKD. With V trimmed by 8 bases and J by 0 bases, 4 bases remained unmatched. CDR3 length: 16 residues. Written as DNA, the CDR3 is TGTGCCATCGGGGACAGGGGTGGCTCTGGGGCCAACGTCCTGACTTTC. It codes for CAIGDRGGSGANVLTF.

This rearrangement joins TRBV6-5 to TRBJ2-1; the match to TRBD1 covers 9 bases. The J segment lost 2 bases and the V segment lost 6 bases, leaving 5 bases of the junction unmatched. The CDR3 runs to 15 residues. The germline V gene has CDR1 MNHEY and CDR2 SVGAGI. The CDR3 region has the DNA TGTGCCAGCAGGACGGACAGGGGACCCTACAATGAGCAGTTCTTC. Residues: CASRTDRGPYNEQFF.

The J gene is TRBJ1-1, the V gene TRBV29-1; weak D call: TRBD1 (6 bases). V was clipped by 6 bases and J by 11 bases, with 16 bases between them. Germline V lookup: CDR1 SQVTM, CDR2 ANQGSEA. The CDR3 covers 11 residues. The CDR3 nucleotides read TGCAGCGTAGACTTACAGGGAGTGGCTTTCTTT. Translating it yields CSVDLQGVAFF.

The chain is built from TRBV5-4 and TRBJ1-3; 7 positions match TRBD1. The ends lost 4 bases at V and 4 bases at J; junction bases unmatched: 8. Germline V gene lookup returns CDR1 SGHNT and CDR2 YYREEE (reference sequence). This CDR3 is built from 15 residues. Here the CDR3 DNA reads TGTGCCAGCAGCCCCTCTCGGGGACAGGGAAACACCATATATTTT. Translating gives CASSPSRGQGNTIYF. Full variable domain (remainder filled in from reference TRBV5-4 and TRBJ1-3): ETGVTQSPTHLIKTRGQQVTLRCSSQSGHNTVSWYQQALGQGPQFIFQYYREEENGRGNFPPRFSGLQFPNYSSELNVNALELDDSALYLCASSPSRGQGNTIYFGEGSWLTVV.

In this sample, this clone turned up a few times. The gene calls are TRBV18 and TRBJ2-1, with D perhaps TRBD1 (5 bases). The germline CDR1 and CDR2 sequences are KGHSH and LQKENI. Trimming shortened V by 2 bases and J by 8 bases, and 10 bases separated the two germline ends. The CDR3 contains 13 residues. CDR3 residues: CASSPAVRDEQFF. Written as DNA, the CDR3 is TGTGCCAGCTCACCAGCTGTCAGGGATGAGCAGTTCTTC.

The chain recombines TRBV7-9 with TRBJ2-1; 7 bases are shared with TRBD2. V trimming: 6 bases; J trimming: 6 bases; junction bases outside the gene matches: 14. The CDR3 covers 16 residues. Germline V lookup: CDR1 SEHNR, CDR2 FQNEAQ (reference sequence). The CDR3 DNA follows: TGTGCCAGCAGTCCCTTGGGAGGGTCTCATGTCAATGAGCAGTTCTTC. Translated: CASSPLGGSHVNEQFF.